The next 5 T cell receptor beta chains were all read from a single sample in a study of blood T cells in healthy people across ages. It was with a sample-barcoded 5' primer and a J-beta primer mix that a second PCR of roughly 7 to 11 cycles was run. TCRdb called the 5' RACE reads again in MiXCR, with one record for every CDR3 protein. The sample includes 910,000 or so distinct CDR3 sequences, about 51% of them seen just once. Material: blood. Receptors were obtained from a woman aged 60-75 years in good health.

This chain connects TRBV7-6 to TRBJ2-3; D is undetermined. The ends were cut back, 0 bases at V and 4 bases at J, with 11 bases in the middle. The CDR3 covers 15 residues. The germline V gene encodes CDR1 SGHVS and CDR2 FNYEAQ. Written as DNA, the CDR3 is TGTGCCAGCAGCTTAGCCCATGGGTCCTCAGATACGCAGTATTTT. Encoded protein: CASSLAHGSSDTQYF.

Written as DNA, the CDR3 is TGCGCCAGCAGCTTGGGGCGACAATCCAGCTCCTACGAGCAGTACTTC. This codes for CASSLGRQSSSYEQYF. The V call is TRBV5-1, the J call TRBJ2-7; D gene uncertain. The CDR3 is 16 residues long. CDR1 SGHRS and CDR2 YFSETQ come from the germline V gene. V was shortened by 0 bases and J by 0 bases, with 13 bases between the two germline ends.

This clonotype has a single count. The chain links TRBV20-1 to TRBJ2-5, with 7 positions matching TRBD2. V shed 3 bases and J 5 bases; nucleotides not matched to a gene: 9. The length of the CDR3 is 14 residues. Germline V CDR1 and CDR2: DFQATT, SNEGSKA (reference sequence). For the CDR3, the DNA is TGCAGTGCTAGCGAGTCGGGGCGGGGGGAGACCCAGTACTTC. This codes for CSASESGRGETQYF.

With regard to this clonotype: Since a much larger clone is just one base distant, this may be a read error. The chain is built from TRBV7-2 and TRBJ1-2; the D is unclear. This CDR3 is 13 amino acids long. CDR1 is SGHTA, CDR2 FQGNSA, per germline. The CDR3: CVSSLDGYYGYTF. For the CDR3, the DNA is TGTGTCAGCAGCTTAGACGGTTACTATGGCTACACCTTC.

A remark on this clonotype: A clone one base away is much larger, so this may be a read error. The CDR3 nucleotides are TGTGCCAGCAGCCCCGGTCTTGAGGAGTACTTC. It codes for CASSPGLEEYF. V usage is TRBV7-2 and J usage is TRBJ2-5; D unresolved. The CDR3 totals 11 residues. The V gene lost 5 bases and the J gene lost 12 bases, with 13 bases spanning the gap. Germline V gene lookup returns CDR1 SGHTA and CDR2 FQGNSA.